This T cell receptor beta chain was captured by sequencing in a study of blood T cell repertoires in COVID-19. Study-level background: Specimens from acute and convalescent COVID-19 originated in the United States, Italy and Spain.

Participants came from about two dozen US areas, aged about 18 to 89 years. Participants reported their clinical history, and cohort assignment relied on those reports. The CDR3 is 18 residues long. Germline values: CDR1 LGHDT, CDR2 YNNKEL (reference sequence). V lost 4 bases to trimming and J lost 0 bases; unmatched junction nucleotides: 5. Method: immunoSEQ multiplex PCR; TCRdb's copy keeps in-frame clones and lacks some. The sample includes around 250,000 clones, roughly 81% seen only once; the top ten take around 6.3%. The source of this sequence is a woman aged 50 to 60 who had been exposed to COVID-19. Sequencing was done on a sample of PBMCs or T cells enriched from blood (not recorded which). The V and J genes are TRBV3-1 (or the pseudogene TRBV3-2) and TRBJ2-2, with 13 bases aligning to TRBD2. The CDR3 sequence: CASSLGLAGAANTGELFF. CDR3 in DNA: TGTGCCAGCAGCCTCGGACTAGCGGGGGCCGCGAACACCGGGGAGCTGTTTTTT.